One and the same sample provided the 26 T cell receptor beta chains below, sequenced in a study of cytomegalovirus exposure and HLA in healthy donors. PCR employed 60 Vbeta and 13 Jbeta primers. Sequencing was performed with immunoSEQ multiplex PCR; in TCRdb, only in-frame clones are kept and a portion is missing. The sample records 180,000 or so clones, around 80% being singletons. Sample: PBMCs. The receptors come from a girl aged 5-17 years in good health and CMV-seropositive.

A remark on this clone: Additional DNA sequences in this sample encode the identical CDR3. V and J are TRBV5-1 and TRBJ2-1; 10 positions agree with TRBD2. CDR3 length: 15 residues. Germline loops: CDR1 SGHRS, CDR2 YFSETQ. Unmatched junction bases numbered 1, after V lost 0 bases and J lost 4 bases. The CDR3 DNA reads TGCGCCAGCAGCTTGGATAGCGGGAGGTACAATGAGCAGTTCTTC. It is translated as CASSLDSGRYNEQFF.

The chain recombines TRBV2 with TRBJ2-7; 7 nucleotides match TRBD2. Germline V gene data show CDR1 as SNHLY and CDR2 as FYNNEI. The CDR3 totals 15 residues. Trimming cost V 4 bases and J 5 bases; bases outside gene matches: 11. The CDR3, as DNA: TGTGCCAGCAGTGGGTTCGCAGGGAGGGGCGACGAGCAGTACTTC. Its protein product is CASSGFAGRGDEQYF.

For the CDR3, the DNA is TGTGCCAGCAGCCCTACCGACAGGTATAGCACAGATACGCAGTATTTT. This codes for CASSPTDRYSTDTQYF. V and J are TRBV7-6 and TRBJ2-3; possibly TRBD1 for D (6 bases). CDR1 is SGHVS and CDR2 is FNYEAQ in the germline V gene. CDR3 length: 16 amino acids. Trimming cost V 5 bases and J 0 bases, with 15 bases left between them.

This chain connects TRBV30 to TRBJ2-5; weak D call: TRBD2 (6 bases). Deletions cut 2 bases from V and 11 bases from J, with 18 bases between. The CDR3 extends over 13 amino acids. Germline V gene lookup returns CDR1 GTSNPN and CDR2 SVGIG (reference sequence). The CDR3 DNA reads as TGTGCCTGGAGTCCTAGCGACACTGGGGAGCAGTACTTC. It is translated as CAWSPSDTGEQYF.

The genes are TRBV29-1 and TRBJ2-7; D possibly corresponds to TRBD1 (6 bases). V was pared by 4 bases and J by 1 base, with 8 bases between. The length of the CDR3 is 12 residues. Germline V gene sequence: CDR1 SQVTM, CDR2 ANQGSEA. The CDR3 nucleotides read TGCAGCGTTGTCAGGGGATCCTACGAGCAGTACTTC. This encodes CSVVRGSYEQYF.

V and J are TRBV29-1 and TRBJ1-2; 10 bases are a match to TRBD1. The CDR3 sequence is 17 residues long. CDR1 and CDR2 from the germline V gene are SQVTM and ANQGSEA. V was clipped by 1 base and J by 0 bases; unmatched bases: 8. CDR3 in amino acids: CSVEGKDRGKANYGYTF. CDR3 nucleotides: TGCAGCGTTGAAGGGAAGGACAGGGGGAAAGCTAACTATGGCTACACCTTC.

The rearrangement uses TRBV5-1 and TRBJ2-6; D is unresolved. V lost 1 base, J lost 0 bases, and 17 bases lay in between. The CDR3 runs to 19 residues. Per the germline V gene, CDR1 is SGHRS and CDR2 is YFSETQ. In nucleotides, the CDR3 is TGCGCCAGCAGCTTGAGTTTCGGTGGTTCCAACTCTGGGGCCAACGTCCTGACTTTC. This gives the protein CASSLSFGGSNSGANVLTF.

The J gene is TRBJ2-3, the V gene TRBV5-6; D is undetermined. The germline V gene encodes CDR1 SGHDT and CDR2 YYEEEE. The CDR3 is 16 residues long. V was trimmed by 4 bases and J by 1 base, leaving 16 bases between them. CDR3 in DNA: TGTGCCAGCAGCGCTACACCTACCCGGGGCACAGATACGCAGTATTTT. Protein product: CASSATPTRGTDTQYF.

The chain employs TRBV19 and TRBJ2-3, with TRBD2 matching 7 bases. CDR1 LNHDA and CDR2 SQIVND come from the germline V gene (reference sequence). CDR3 length: 15 residues. Germline trimming cut 3 bases from V and 4 bases from J; bases unmatched to any gene: 7. Here the CDR3 reads CASSIPQAGADTQYF. DNA for the CDR3: TGTGCCAGTAGTATCCCACAGGCGGGAGCAGATACGCAGTATTTT.

The J gene is TRBJ2-7, the V gene TRBV10-3; D is perhaps TRBD1 (8 bases). V was cut by 9 bases and J by 1 base, with 16 bases left in between. Germline lookup yields CDR1 ENHRY and CDR2 SYGVKD. The CDR3 is 14 residues long. The CDR3 DNA is TGTGCCATAAGCAGGGGGCGGGGGTCCTACGAGCAGTACTTC. It translates to CAISRGRGSYEQYF.

This chain joins TRBV4-1 and TRBJ2-2; the match to TRBD1 covers 9 bases. This CDR3 is built from 14 residues. V lost 2 bases and J lost 6; bases outside the gene matches: 1. CDR1 MGHRA and CDR2 YSYEKL come from the germline V gene. The CDR3 sequence is CASSQRQGAGELFF. The CDR3 DNA reads as TGCGCCAGCAGCCAAAGACAGGGGGCCGGGGAGCTGTTTTTT.

This sequence joins TRBV6-6 and TRBJ1-3, with 7 nucleotides matching TRBD1. J was trimmed by 0 bases and V by 6 bases; bases with no gene match: 5. The CDR3 is 15 residues long. CDR1 and CDR2 (germline): MNHNY, SVGAGI (reference sequence). The CDR3 nucleotides read TGTGCCAGCAGCCCCCCAGGGGGCTCTGGAAACACCATATATTTT. Translating gives CASSPPGGSGNTIYF.

This chain joins TRBV15 and TRBJ2-1; no clear D. Germline-derived CDR1 and CDR2 are LNHNV and YYDKDF (reference sequence). CDR3 size: 13 residues. Trimming stripped 5 bases from V and 0 bases from J, with 5 bases between. CDR3 DNA sequence: TGTGCCACCAGCGAGAGCTCCTACAATGAGCAGTTCTTC. Its protein product is CATSESSYNEQFF.

The chain is built from TRBV11-3 and TRBJ2-2; D is unresolved. Germline V CDR1 and CDR2: SGHNT, YENEEA. V was trimmed by 0 bases and J by 1 base, leaving 12 bases between them. The CDR3 totals 17 residues. CDR3 amino acids: CASSLELNSMNTGELFF. The DNA of the CDR3 is TGTGCCAGCAGCTTAGAATTAAACAGTATGAACACCGGGGAGCTGTTTTTT.

The CDR3, as DNA: TGTGCCAGCAGCTTAGGCGGCGGGAGGCACACCGGGGAGCTGTTTTTT. This sequence encodes CASSLGGGRHTGELFF. The rearrangement joins TRBV11-3 to TRBJ2-2; 8 positions agree with TRBD2. The CDR3 length is 16 residues. Trimming removed 1 base from V and 3 bases from J; junction bases left unmatched: 4. CDR1 SGHNT and CDR2 YENEEA come from the germline V gene.

The chain joins TRBV4-1 to TRBJ1-3; tentatively, D is TRBD1 (6 bases). There are 15 residues in the CDR3. CDR1 is MGHRA, CDR2 YSYEKL, per germline. The V gene lost 3 bases and the J gene lost 5 bases, with 14 bases spanning the gap. The CDR3 reads CASSQEQGTRNTIYF. In nucleotides, the CDR3 is TGCGCCAGCAGCCAGGAACAGGGTACTCGAAACACCATATATTTT.

The rearrangement uses TRBV27 and TRBJ1-1, with TRBD1 matching over 8 bases. Germline assignment: CDR1 MNHEY and CDR2 SMNVEV (reference sequence). Trimming removed 5 bases from V and 7 bases from J; junction bases left unmatched: 6. This CDR3 comprises 13 residues. The CDR3 DNA is TGTGCCAGCAGTAAAACAGGGGGTCGTGAAGCTTTCTTT. It specifies CASSKTGGREAFF.

The chain links TRBV5-5 to TRBJ2-1; the match to TRBD2 covers 10 bases. The junction had 8 bases not matched to a gene; V was cut back by 2 bases and J by 9 bases. Per the germline V gene, CDR1 is SGHKS and CDR2 is YYEKEE (reference sequence). The CDR3 sequence is 15 residues long. For the CDR3, the DNA is TGTGCCAGCAGCTTTTTTCTAGCGGGAGCGGGTGAGCAGTTCTTC. Residues: CASSFFLAGAGEQFF.

V and J are TRBV29-1 and TRBJ1-2, with D possibly matching TRBD1 (6 bases). V was shortened by 7 bases and J by 6 bases, with 24 bases between the two germline ends. CDR3 length: 15 residues. The germline V gene encodes CDR1 SQVTM and CDR2 ANQGSEA. CDR3 sequence: CSAGRVGGSRDGYTF. The CDR3 DNA sequence: TGCAGCGCTGGGAGGGTAGGGGGTTCTAGGGATGGCTACACCTTC.

This chain connects TRBV5-1 to TRBJ2-7; 11 bases agree with TRBD1. J was trimmed by 9 bases and V by 4 bases; bases with no gene match: 6. The CDR3 totals 13 residues. Germline loops: CDR1 SGHRS, CDR2 YFSETQ. The CDR3 DNA sequence: TGCGCCAGCAGCGAGGGACAGGGGGTTTCGCAGTACTTC. Translating gives CASSEGQGVSQYF.

The V and J genes are TRBV7-2 and TRBJ1-1; TRBD1 matches 7 bases. J was trimmed by 0 bases and V by 5 bases; bases with no gene match: 6. This CDR3 is 15 amino acids long. Germline CDR1 and CDR2: SGHTA and FQGNSA. The CDR3 sequence: CASSAAGGMNTEAFF. CDR3 DNA sequence: TGTGCCAGCAGCGCAGCAGGGGGGATGAACACTGAAGCTTTCTTT.

The chain has TRBV10-1 and TRBJ2-7; D perhaps matches TRBD2 (5 bases). CDR1 and CDR2 from the germline V gene are WNHNN and SYGVQD (reference sequence). The CDR3 has 14 residues. Trimming removed 3 bases at V and 2 bases at J, with 11 bases between. CDR3 sequence: CASSDSAGAYEQYF. The CDR3 nucleotides are TGCGCCAGCAGTGATTCGGCGGGTGCCTACGAGCAGTACTTC.

The chain recombines TRBV10-3 with TRBJ2-7; 7 nucleotides agree with TRBD1. Germline V gives CDR1 ENHRY, CDR2 SYGVKD. V dropped 7 bases and J dropped 2; count of bases not matched to a gene: 5. This CDR3 spans 13 amino acids. The CDR3 region is CAIMGTATYEQYF. CDR3 coding DNA: TGTGCCATCATGGGGACAGCTACCTACGAGCAGTACTTC.

Comment on this clone: Different DNA sequences within this sample yield the same CDR3. The chain employs TRBV30 and TRBJ2-7; TRBD1 matches 7 bases. Germline V gene sequence: CDR1 GTSNPN, CDR2 SVGIG (reference sequence). The CDR3 has 12 amino acids. This chain's CDR3 is CASTGNSYEQYF. CDR3 DNA: TGTGCTTCGACAGGGAACTCCTACGAGCAGTACTTC.

The chain has TRBV5-1 and TRBJ2-7; D is possibly TRBD2 (6 bases). V lost 5 bases and J 0 bases, leaving 15 bases between the germline ends. Germline values: CDR1 SGHRS, CDR2 YFSETQ. The CDR3 length is 15 residues. CDR3 region: CASRKTSSLSYEQYF. The CDR3 DNA reads as TGCGCCAGCAGAAAAACTAGCTCCCTCTCCTACGAGCAGTACTTC.

This clone was observed a few times. This sequence joins TRBV7-6 and TRBJ2-7; 8 bases are a match to TRBD2. Germline V gene data show CDR1 as SGHVS and CDR2 as FNYEAQ. V was clipped by 1 base and J by 2 bases; unmatched bases: 1. The CDR3 extends over 14 amino acids. The DNA of the CDR3 is TGTGCCAGCAGCTTAGTAGCGGGACCCTACGAGCAGTACTTC. Its protein is CASSLVAGPYEQYF.